The clone carrying this T cell receptor (delta chain) has only a few counts. V dropped 0 bases and J dropped 3 bases, with 17 bases sitting between them. CDR1 and CDR2 (germline): TSWWSYY, QGS. The CDR3 is made up of 17 amino acids. The source of the sample is a study of gamma-delta chains in newborns, infants, children. Background on the study: Innate gammadelta T cells reportedly expand polyclonally right after birth, driven by microbial exposure, per the title.

With CATT, TCRdb re-called clones from the reads. There are fewer than 12,000 delta-chain clones in the sample; around 8.2% occur only once, and 8% to 10% lies in the top ten. The TCR comes from a child who was a newborn, infant or young child, either healthy, febrile or measles-vaccinated (not recorded which). The sequenced sample consisted of blood. J is TRDJ1 and V is TRDV1; D is unclear. The CDR3 loop is CALGELSSGPRADKLIF. The CDR3, as DNA: TGTGCTCTTGGGGAACTATCCTCCGGGCCCCGGGCCGATAAACTCATCTTT.